These T cell receptor beta chains were read from a single sample in a study of CD8 T cells in Susac syndrome. TCRdb reanalysed the immunoSEQ multiplex PCR reads using MiXCR and keeps one entry per CDR3 protein. This table has under 200,000 distinct CDR3 sequences, about 96% appearing once. What was sequenced was CD4+ T cells from PBMCs. These TCRs come from a human donor with Susac syndrome. The CDR3 runs from the conserved cysteine through the conserved F or W. A D gene is named only where the DNA matches it firmly. Some rows mark clone size as missing; the rest say once, few, many or name a class of expanded clone.

d_gene: TRBD1; v_gene: TRBV13; abundance: once; j_gene: TRBJ2-1; CDR3aa: CASGTGYYGGPGNEQFF; CDR3nt: TGTGCCAGCGGGACAGGCTATTATGGGGGACCGGGGAATGAGCAGTTCTTC
d_gene: -; v_gene: TRBV29-1; abundance: once; j_gene: TRBJ1-1; CDR3aa: CSVDWGAGVNTEAFF; CDR3nt: TGCAGCGTTGACTGGGGCGCAGGGGTGAACACTGAAGCTTTCTTT
d_gene: -; v_gene: TRBV6-5; abundance: -; j_gene: TRBJ2-1; CDR3aa: CASRNRPENNEQFF; CDR3nt: TGTGCCAGCAGAAATCGGCCCGAAAACAATGAGCAGTTCTTC
d_gene: -; v_gene: TRBV3-1; abundance: -; j_gene: TRBJ1-1; CDR3aa: CASSQGRLGTEAFF; CDR3nt: TGTGCCAGCAGCCAAGGCCGACTGGGGACTGAAGCTTTCTTT
d_gene: -; v_gene: TRBV2; abundance: -; j_gene: TRBJ1-1; CDR3aa: CASSEQGRAEAFF; CDR3nt: TGTGCCAGCAGTGAACAGGGGAGGGCTGAAGCTTTCTTT
d_gene: -; v_gene: TRBV29-1; abundance: -; j_gene: TRBJ1-1; CDR3aa: CSVVQSPRTEAFF; CDR3nt: TGCAGCGTGGTACAGTCCCCAAGGACTGAAGCTTTCTTT
d_gene: -; v_gene: TRBV4-1; abundance: -; j_gene: TRBJ2-5; CDR3aa: CASSQLLRETQYF; CDR3nt: TGCGCCAGCAGCCAGCTGTTAAGGGAGACCCAGTACTTC
d_gene: TRBD1; v_gene: TRBV29-1; abundance: -; j_gene: TRBJ2-2; CDR3aa: CSVDGTGVNGELFF; CDR3nt: TGCAGCGTCGACGGGACAGGGGTAAACGGGGAGCTGTTTTTT
d_gene: TRBD2; v_gene: TRBV14; abundance: -; j_gene: TRBJ2-1; CDR3aa: CASSRNLAVSYNEQFF; CDR3nt: TGTGCCAGCAGCCGCAATCTAGCGGTCTCCTACAATGAGCAGTTCTTC
d_gene: -; v_gene: TRBV14; abundance: -; j_gene: TRBJ2-7; CDR3aa: CASSQEGYEQYF; CDR3nt: TGTGCCAGCAGCCAAGAAGGCTACGAGCAGTACTTC
d_gene: -; v_gene: TRBV20-1; abundance: once; j_gene: TRBJ1-4; CDR3aa: CSAGPGHGNEKLFF; CDR3nt: TGCAGTGCTGGCCCGGGACATGGTAATGAAAAACTGTTTTTT
d_gene: -; v_gene: TRBV12-3/TRBV12-4; abundance: -; j_gene: TRBJ2-7; CDR3aa: CASSGGGEQYF; CDR3nt: TGTGCCAGCAGTGGTGGCGGCGAGCAGTACTTC
d_gene: -; v_gene: TRBV7-2; abundance: -; j_gene: TRBJ2-1; CDR3aa: CASSFVPGRSYNEQFF; CDR3nt: TGTGCCAGCAGCTTTGTACCAGGGAGGTCCTACAATGAGCAGTTCTTC
d_gene: TRBD2; v_gene: TRBV6-2/TRBV6-3; abundance: -; j_gene: TRBJ2-1; CDR3aa: CASRRLAGVYEQFF; CDR3nt: TGTGCCAGCAGGCGACTAGCGGGAGTGTATGAGCAGTTCTTC
d_gene: -; v_gene: TRBV2; abundance: -; j_gene: TRBJ2-2; CDR3aa: CASMADRNTGELFF; CDR3nt: TGTGCCAGCATGGCGGACAGAAACACCGGGGAGCTGTTTTTT
d_gene: TRBD1; v_gene: TRBV28; abundance: -; j_gene: TRBJ1-2; CDR3aa: CASSQTGDNYGYTF; CDR3nt: TGTGCCAGCAGTCAGACAGGGGATAACTATGGCTACACCTTC
d_gene: -; v_gene: TRBV7-2; abundance: -; j_gene: TRBJ2-5; CDR3aa: CASSPPGLGETQYF; CDR3nt: TGTGCCAGCAGCCCTCCGGGGTTAGGGGAGACCCAGTACTTC
d_gene: -; v_gene: TRBV18; abundance: -; j_gene: TRBJ1-2; CDR3aa: CASSPGVEGYTF; CDR3nt: TGTGCCAGCTCACCCGGGGTGGAAGGCTACACCTTC
d_gene: -; v_gene: TRBV7-2; abundance: -; j_gene: TRBJ1-4; CDR3aa: CASRVSGGLNEKLFF; CDR3nt: TGTGCCAGCAGGGTCAGTGGCGGGCTTAATGAAAAACTGTTTTTT
d_gene: -; v_gene: TRBV29-1; abundance: -; j_gene: TRBJ2-7; CDR3aa: CSVEDWGSLEQYF; CDR3nt: TGCAGCGTTGAAGATTGGGGTAGCCTCGAGCAGTACTTC
d_gene: -; v_gene: TRBV30; abundance: -; j_gene: TRBJ2-1; CDR3aa: CAWVQGTTEQFF; CDR3nt: TGTGCCTGGGTCCAGGGCACAACTGAGCAGTTCTTC
d_gene: -; v_gene: TRBV2; abundance: -; j_gene: TRBJ2-7; CDR3aa: CASSDRRSSYEQYF; CDR3nt: TGTGCCAGCAGTGACCGGAGGAGCTCCTACGAGCAGTACTTC
d_gene: TRBD1; v_gene: TRBV4-1; abundance: -; j_gene: TRBJ2-6; CDR3aa: CASSLHHTGVGANVLTF; CDR3nt: TGCGCCAGCAGCCTTCACCATACAGGGGTTGGGGCCAACGTCCTGACTTTC
d_gene: -; v_gene: TRBV12-3/TRBV12-4; abundance: once; j_gene: TRBJ1-1; CDR3aa: CASNLGVNTEAFF; CDR3nt: TGTGCCAGCAACTTGGGTGTAAACACTGAAGCTTTCTTT
d_gene: -; v_gene: TRBV7-2; abundance: -; j_gene: TRBJ2-5; CDR3aa: CASSLARIQETQYF; CDR3nt: TGTGCCAGCAGCTTAGCCAGAATCCAAGAGACCCAGTACTTC
d_gene: -; v_gene: TRBV3-1; abundance: -; j_gene: TRBJ2-1; CDR3aa: CASSQRLGQGNEQFF; CDR3nt: TGTGCCAGCAGCCAAAGACTAGGACAAGGCAATGAGCAGTTCTTC
d_gene: TRBD2; v_gene: TRBV28; abundance: -; j_gene: TRBJ2-1; CDR3aa: CASTGTSGRTPYNEQFF; CDR3nt: TGTGCCAGCACTGGGACTAGCGGGAGGACCCCTTACAATGAGCAGTTCTTC